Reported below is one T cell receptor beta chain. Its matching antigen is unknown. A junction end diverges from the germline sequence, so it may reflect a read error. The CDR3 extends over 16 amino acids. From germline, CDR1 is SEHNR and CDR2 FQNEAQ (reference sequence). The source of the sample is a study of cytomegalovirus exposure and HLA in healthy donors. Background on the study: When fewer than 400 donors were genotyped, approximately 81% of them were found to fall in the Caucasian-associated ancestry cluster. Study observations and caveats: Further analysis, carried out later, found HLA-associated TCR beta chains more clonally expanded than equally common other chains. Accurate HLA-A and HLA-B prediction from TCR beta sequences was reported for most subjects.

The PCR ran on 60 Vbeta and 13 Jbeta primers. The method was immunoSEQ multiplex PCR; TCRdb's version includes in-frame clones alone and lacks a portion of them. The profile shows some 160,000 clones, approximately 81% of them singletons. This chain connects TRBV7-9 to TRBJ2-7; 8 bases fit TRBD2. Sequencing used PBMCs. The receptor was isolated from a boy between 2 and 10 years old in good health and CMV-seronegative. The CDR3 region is CSSSFGERENAYEQYF. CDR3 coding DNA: TGTTCCAGCAGCTTTGGGGAGCGGGAGAACGCTTACGAGCAGTACTTC. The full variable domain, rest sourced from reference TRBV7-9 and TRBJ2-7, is DTGVSQNPRHKITKRGQNVTFRCDPISEHNRLYWYRQTLGQGPEFLTYFQNEAQLEKSRLLSDRFSAERPKGSFSTLEIQRTEQGDSAMYLCSSSFGERENAYEQYFGPGTRLTVT.